A single sample is the source of the 32 T cell receptor beta chains below, sequenced in a study of blood T cell repertoires in COVID-19. Method: immunoSEQ multiplex PCR; TCRdb's copy keeps in-frame clones and lacks some. The repertoire holds 150,000 or so clones, with about four fifths as singletons. The sample consisted of PBMCs or T cells enriched from blood (not recorded which). These receptors were taken from a man between 45 and 60 years old who had recovered from COVID-19.

The chain carries TRBV19 and TRBJ2-1; 8 bases line up with TRBD2. Trimming at V came to 3 bases and at J to 5 bases, leaving 9 bases not matched to a gene. Germline V lookup: CDR1 LNHDA, CDR2 SQIVND (reference sequence). The CDR3 has 16 residues. The DNA of the CDR3 is TGTGCCAGTAGTATTCTCGGCGGGGGGCTCAACAATGAGCAGTTCTTC. This encodes CASSILGGGLNNEQFF.

The chain has TRBV10-3 and TRBJ1-5, with D perhaps matching TRBD1 (5 bases). Germline V gives CDR1 ENHRY, CDR2 SYGVKD. The CDR3 sequence is 15 residues long. With 0 bases removed from V and 1 base from J, the gap between germline ends came to 7 bases. The CDR3 is CAISESSGSNQPQHF. CDR3 nucleotide sequence: TGTGCCATCAGTGAGTCGTCAGGGAGCAATCAGCCCCAGCATTTT.

The chain is built from TRBV7-9 and TRBJ1-1; no firm D call. This CDR3 contains 14 residues. The germline gives CDR1 SEHNR, CDR2 FQNEAQ (reference sequence). V was clipped by 5 bases and J by 4 bases, with 14 bases between them. Written as DNA, the CDR3 is TGTGCCAGCAGCCTGGGGAGTGGGCCCACTGAAGCTTTCTTT. As protein: CASSLGSGPTEAFF.

The chain is built from TRBV5-4 and TRBJ2-4, with D uncertain. The CDR3 sequence is 16 residues long. V lost 2 bases, J lost 2 bases, and 14 bases lay in between. Germline CDR1 reads SGHNT; CDR2 reads YYREEE (reference sequence). Here the CDR3 DNA reads TGTGCCAGCAGCTTCGGAGCCAGCAGAACCAAAAACATTCAGTACTTC. As protein: CASSFGASRTKNIQYF.

The V call is TRBV21-1, the J call TRBJ2-2; the D call in the table, TRBD1, was not verified against the DNA. TRBV21-1 is tagged as a pseudogene. CDR3 length: 14 amino acids. The DNA for the CDR3 is TGTGCCAGTAGGGGGCGGCCGAACACCGGGGAGCTGTTTTTT. The encoded protein is CASRGRPNTGELFF.

The rearrangement uses TRBV5-1 and TRBJ1-2, with 7 bases lining up with TRBD1. The germline V gene has CDR1 SGHRS and CDR2 YFSETQ. The CDR3 covers 13 residues. The V and J ends lost 2 bases and 11 bases, in that order; junction bases with no gene match: 9. CDR3 DNA: TGCGCCAGCAGCTTCCCACCGGACAGGACATACACCTTC. This translates into CASSFPPDRTYTF.

The rearrangement uses TRBV9 and TRBJ2-1, with 10 bases fitting TRBD2. Germline V gene data show CDR1 as SGDLS and CDR2 as YYNGEE. The CDR3 has 17 residues. J lost 6 bases, V lost 0 bases, and 9 bases had no gene match. The CDR3 nucleotides read TGTGCCAGCAGCGTAGTCCCCACTAGCGGGACGGGCAATGAGCAGTTCTTC. This translates into CASSVVPTSGTGNEQFF.

This chain joins TRBV6-5 and TRBJ2-7; perhaps TRBD1 as D (6 bases). CDR1 is MNHEY and CDR2 is SVGAGI in the germline V gene. The CDR3 is 14 amino acids. Trimming stripped 5 bases from V and 0 bases from J, with 11 bases between. The CDR3 protein is CASSRTVTSYEQYF. The CDR3 DNA reads as TGTGCCAGCAGTCGGACAGTTACCTCCTACGAGCAGTACTTC.

The J gene is TRBJ1-2, the V gene TRBV28; TRBD1 aligns across 8 bases. Trimming cost V 2 bases and J 4 bases; bases outside gene matches: 3. This CDR3 spans 14 amino acids. Germline CDR1 is MDHEN and CDR2 is SYDVKM. The DNA of the CDR3 is TGTGCCAGCAGTTTAGTGGGACAGGCCTATGGCTACACCTTC. Translation gives CASSLVGQAYGYTF.

The V gene is TRBV7-8, the J gene TRBJ1-5; D unclear. Trimming pared 4 bases from V and 5 bases from J, leaving 9 bases between. The V gene's germline CDR1 is SGHVS and CDR2 FQNEAQ. The CDR3 spans 13 residues. CDR3 protein: CASSSTWHQPQHF. Written as DNA, the CDR3 is TGTGCCAGCAGCTCAACATGGCATCAGCCCCAGCATTTT.

The chain employs TRBV21-1 and TRBJ1-1. TRBV21-1 is deemed a pseudogene. The CDR3 runs to 16 residues. This chain's CDR3 is CASSVPPREMNTEAFF. The CDR3 nucleotides are TGTGCCAGCAGCGTCCCCCCCCGGGAGATGAACACTGAAGCTTTCTTT.

The genes are TRBV3-1 (or the pseudogene TRBV3-2) and TRBJ2-6; 7 bases are a match to TRBD1. The V gene end was trimmed by 4 bases and the J gene end by 2 bases; junction bases not matched to a gene: 2. Germline CDR1 LGHDT, CDR2 YNNKEL (reference sequence). CDR3 size: 15 residues. The DNA of the CDR3 is TGTGCCAGCAGCCCGCAGGGGGCTGGGGCCAACGTCCTGACTTTC. This sequence encodes CASSPQGAGANVLTF.

This clone has only one observation. The chain is built from TRBV24-1 and TRBJ2-1, with D tentatively TRBD2 (6 bases). Per the germline V gene, CDR1 is KGHDR and CDR2 is SFDVKD. Trimming pared 0 bases from V and 1 base from J, leaving 9 bases between. The CDR3 contains 16 residues. CDR3: CATSDLGGGSYNEQFF. The CDR3 coding sequence is TGTGCCACCAGTGATTTGGGGGGAGGTTCCTACAATGAGCAGTTCTTC.

This clone was seen repeatedly, ten times or more. For the CDR3, the DNA is TGTGCCTGGAGTCTCAGTTCCTACGAGCAGTACTTC. Amino acids: CAWSLSSYEQYF. The chain has TRBV30 and TRBJ2-7; D remains unclear. The CDR3 is 12 amino acids. Germline CDR1 GTSNPN, CDR2 SVGIG (reference sequence). V was trimmed by 2 bases and J by 1 base, leaving 6 bases between them.

The gene calls are TRBV12-3 or TRBV12-4 and TRBJ2-2; D call uncertain. V dropped 5 bases and J dropped 3 bases, with 7 bases sitting between them. The CDR3 has 13 amino acids. CDR3 loop: CASSPPYTGELFF. CDR3 sequence (DNA): TGTGCCAGCAGTCCCCCATACACCGGGGAGCTGTTTTTT.

The genes are TRBV7-2 and TRBJ2-5; D is unresolved. V was clipped by 2 bases and J by 3 bases, with 7 bases between them. The germline V gene encodes CDR1 SGHTA and CDR2 FQGNSA. The CDR3 loop spans 13 amino acids. In nucleotides, the CDR3 is TGTGCCAGCAGCTTACCAGTGGAAGAGACCCAGTACTTC. Its protein product is CASSLPVEETQYF.

This chain connects TRBV7-9 to TRBJ2-1; a weak D match, TRBD2 (6 bases). V lost 5 bases to trimming and J lost 6 bases, with 17 bases between them. This CDR3 comprises 15 residues. Germline CDR1 reads SEHNR; CDR2 reads FQNEAQ (reference sequence). The CDR3 nucleotides are TGTGCCAGCAGCCGATCCCGGGACTGGACCAATGAGCAGTTCTTC. Encoded protein: CASSRSRDWTNEQFF.

This chain links TRBV18 with TRBJ2-7, with TRBD1 matching over 10 bases. The CDR3 has 14 amino acids. Germline V gives CDR1 KGHSH, CDR2 LQKENI. The ends lost 3 bases at V and 6 bases at J; junction bases unmatched: 5. The CDR3 region has the DNA TGTGCCAGCTCACCGCAGGACAGGGGGTTCGAGCAGTACTTC. Amino acid sequence: CASSPQDRGFEQYF.

The chain carries TRBV29-1 and TRBJ2-3; 9 bases fit TRBD2. Germline V gives CDR1 SQVTM, CDR2 ANQGSEA. CDR3 length: 16 residues. The CDR3 loop is CSLGGLAKSSTDTQYF. DNA for the CDR3: TGCAGTCTTGGGGGACTAGCCAAATCTAGCACAGATACGCAGTATTTT.

This clone was seen just once. The chain is built from TRBV7-9 and TRBJ1-4, with 8 bases lining up with TRBD1. Trimming cost V 4 bases and J 0 bases; bases outside gene matches: 7. CDR1 SEHNR and CDR2 FQNEAQ come from the germline V gene (reference sequence). CDR3 length: 17 residues. This CDR3 reads CASSSPDRGATNEKLFF. In nucleotides, the CDR3 is TGTGCCAGCAGCTCGCCAGACAGGGGAGCAACTAATGAAAAACTGTTTTTT.

The genes are TRBV5-1 and TRBJ2-5; 7 bases match TRBD2. This CDR3 region has 14 residues. The V gene's germline CDR1 is SGHRS and CDR2 YFSETQ. V gave up 3 bases and J gave up 0 bases; unmatched junction bases: 2. The CDR3: CASSSAGDQETQYF. In nucleotides, the CDR3 is TGCGCCAGCAGCTCCGCGGGGGACCAAGAGACCCAGTACTTC.

V usage is TRBV4-1 and J usage is TRBJ2-7; a weak D match, TRBD1 (5 bases). The V gene's germline CDR1 is MGHRA and CDR2 YSYEKL. Trimming pared 5 bases from V and 5 bases from J, leaving 13 bases between. CDR3 length equals 13 residues. Here the CDR3 reads CASSYRTADEQYF. CDR3 DNA sequence: TGCGCCAGCAGCTACAGGACGGCGGACGAGCAGTACTTC.

This chain links TRBV30 with TRBJ1-2; D not resolved. With 3 bases removed from V and 8 bases from J, the gap between germline ends came to 22 bases. This CDR3 is 15 amino acids long. Germline assignment: CDR1 GTSNPN and CDR2 SVGIG (reference sequence). CDR3 coding DNA: TGTGCCTGGAGCCCCTTCCCCAGGTCCTCCATGGGCTACACCTTC. Protein product: CAWSPFPRSSMGYTF.

The chain joins TRBV3-1 (or the pseudogene TRBV3-2) to TRBJ1-2; D remains ambiguous. V was shortened by 0 bases and J by 8 bases, with 16 bases between the two germline ends. From germline, CDR1 is LGHDT and CDR2 YNNKEL (reference sequence). The CDR3 extends over 15 amino acids. The CDR3 protein is CASSQDRERLRGYTF. CDR3 coding DNA: TGTGCCAGCAGCCAAGATCGGGAGCGGTTGAGAGGCTACACCTTC.

V and J are TRBV5-6 and TRBJ2-7; D not certain. Germline V lookup: CDR1 SGHDT, CDR2 YYEEEE. V lost 5 bases and J 2 bases, leaving 11 bases between the germline ends. The length of the CDR3 is 13 residues. CDR3 nucleotides: TGTGCCAGCAGTTTCGGAGATACCTACGAGCAGTACTTC. Protein: CASSFGDTYEQYF.

The chain links TRBV20-1 to TRBJ2-7; TRBD2 matches 7 bases. V shed 7 bases and J 5 bases; nucleotides not matched to a gene: 14. Germline assignment: CDR1 DFQATT and CDR2 SNEGSKA (reference sequence). CDR3 length: 14 amino acids. The CDR3 nucleotides are TGCAGTGTTAGTTCCAGCGGGGTTAGGAACGAGCAGTACTTC. Protein product: CSVSSSGVRNEQYF.

The V call is TRBV11-3, the J call TRBJ2-3, with a possible D match to TRBD2 (6 bases). CDR3 size: 14 residues. V lost 6 bases, J lost 0 bases, and 10 bases lay in between. From germline, CDR1 is SGHNT and CDR2 YENEEA. CDR3 nucleotide sequence: TGTGCCAGCAGTATTGGACTAAGCACAGATACGCAGTATTTT. Encoded protein: CASSIGLSTDTQYF.

The rearrangement links TRBV19 to TRBJ1-5, with D hard to call. V lost 2 bases, J lost 0 bases, and 8 bases lay in between. The CDR3 totals 15 residues. Germline loops: CDR1 LNHDA, CDR2 SQIVND (reference sequence). CDR3 nucleotide sequence: TGTGCCAGTAGTATAACGGGGTATAGCAATCAGCCCCAGCATTTT. The encoded protein is CASSITGYSNQPQHF.

The V and J genes are TRBV4-3 and TRBJ1-4; no clear D gene. V dropped 0 bases and J dropped 7 bases, with 15 bases sitting between them. In germline, CDR1 is LGHNA, CDR2 YSLEER. CDR3 size: 16 residues. The DNA of the CDR3 is TGCGCCAGCAGCCAAGATCGCCAGGATTTCAGTGAAAAACTGTTTTTT. As protein: CASSQDRQDFSEKLFF.

The gene calls are TRBV18 and TRBJ2-3, with 7 bases lining up with TRBD1. Trimming took 5 bases from V and 5 from J; bases not matched to a gene: 4. The CDR3 runs 13 residues. Germline V CDR1 and CDR2: KGHSH, LQKENI. The CDR3 nucleotides are TGTGCCAGCTCATTTCACAGGGGAGATACGCAGTATTTT. Translation: CASSFHRGDTQYF.

The chain has TRBV2 and TRBJ1-5; D gene uncertain. Germline V gene lookup returns CDR1 SNHLY and CDR2 FYNNEI. Trimming pared 7 bases from V and 5 bases from J, leaving 18 bases between. The CDR3 covers 15 residues. CDR3 sequence reads: CASKSVGLPHQPQHF. DNA for the CDR3: TGTGCCAGCAAGAGTGTCGGACTCCCCCATCAGCCCCAGCATTTT.

This clone was observed a handful of times. The chain links TRBV7-6 to TRBJ2-7, with TRBD1 identical over 8 bases. The CDR3 has 15 amino acids. Per germline, CDR1 SGHVS and CDR2 FNYEAQ. J lost 7 bases, V lost 6 bases, and 14 bases had no gene match. CDR3 sequence (DNA): TGTGCCAGCAGTTCAGGGGGCGAGTCCTACGAGGAGCAGTACTTC. It translates to CASSSGGESYEEQYF.